These 26 T cell receptor beta chains were sequenced from one sample in a study of PD-1 blockade in classical Hodgkin lymphoma. Profiled with immunoSEQ multiplex PCR; TCRdb holds only in-frame clones, not every one. Here the sample spans some 96,000 clones, under 95% being singletons. This sample's time point: cycle 4 day 1 (C4D1), after around six weeks of nivolumab. Each patient's relapse followed autologous stem cell transplantation, and brentuximab vedotin exposure varied. Sample: peripheral blood mononuclear cells (PBMCs), taken before the fourth cycle of nivolumab. These receptors were collected from a human donor with classical Hodgkin lymphoma.

The chain links TRBV5-4 to TRBJ1-2; tentatively, D is TRBD1 (5 bases). Germline V CDR1 and CDR2: SGHNT, YYREEE (reference sequence). The CDR3 extends over 14 amino acids. Between the trimmed V and J ends, which lost 0 bases and 2 bases, there was a span of 8 bases. CDR3 sequence (DNA): TGTGCCAGCAGCTTGGTAAGGGGAAACTATGGCTACACCTTC. Amino acids: CASSLVRGNYGYTF. Filled out from reference TRBV5-4 and TRBJ1-2, the complete variable domain reads ETGVTQSPTHLIKTRGQQVTLRCSSQSGHNTVSWYQQALGQGPQFIFQYYREEENGRGNFPPRFSGLQFPNYSSELNVNALELDDSALYLCASSLVRGNYGYTFGSGTRLTVV.

The J gene is TRBJ1-1, the V gene TRBV7-8, with no clear D. CDR1 is SGHVS, CDR2 FQNEAQ, per germline. This CDR3 contains 11 residues. V shed 6 bases and J shed 2 bases, with 4 bases lying between them. The CDR3 is CASSRNTEAFF. CDR3 nucleotide sequence: TGTGCCAGCAGTCGTAACACTGAAGCTTTCTTT.

This chain connects TRBV7-7 to TRBJ2-3; no clear D. This CDR3 comprises 14 residues. In germline, CDR1 is SSHAT, CDR2 FNYEAQ (reference sequence). Between the trimmed V and J ends, which lost 2 bases and 4 bases, there was a span of 10 bases. The CDR3 is CASSLRPGADTQYF. The CDR3 region has the DNA TGTGCCAGCAGCTTACGTCCGGGTGCAGATACGCAGTATTTT.

The DNA of the CDR3 is TGCGCCAGCTATAGAATTCCGGGACAGGGGCAGTACGAGCAGTACTTC. This sequence encodes CASYRIPGQGQYEQYF. The chain combines TRBV5-1 with TRBJ2-7; 10 nucleotides agree with TRBD1. The junction had 14 bases not matched to a gene; V was cut back by 7 bases and J by 4 bases. The CDR3 spans 16 residues. Germline CDR1 and CDR2: SGHRS and YFSETQ.

CDR3 nucleotides: TGCGCCAGCAGCTTGCAACAGCCAGATACGCAGTATTTT. Amino acids: CASSLQQPDTQYF. J is TRBJ2-3 and V is TRBV5-1; D is uncertain. Germline CDR1 is SGHRS and CDR2 is YFSETQ. Trimming cost V 1 base and J 4 bases, with 7 bases left between them. The CDR3 has 13 residues.

The chain links TRBV2 to TRBJ1-6, with D possibly matching TRBD1 (6 bases). Germline-derived CDR1 and CDR2 are SNHLY and FYNNEI. Trimming left V 4 bases short and J 13 bases short, with 20 bases between. CDR3 length: 15 amino acids. CDR3 sequence: CASSADSPAGIPLHF. CDR3 nucleotide sequence: TGTGCCAGCAGTGCGGACAGCCCAGCAGGAATTCCCCTCCACTTT.

V gene TRBV7-9 combines with J gene TRBJ2-1; possibly TRBD1 for D (6 bases). The germline V and J ends were trimmed by 2 bases and 0 bases, with 17 bases remaining between them. CDR3 length: 18 residues. CDR1 is SEHNR, CDR2 FQNEAQ, per germline (reference sequence). DNA of the CDR3: TGTGCCAGCAGCTTATCTCCCGGACAGAAGAGCTCCTACAATGAGCAGTTCTTC. Residues: CASSLSPGQKSSYNEQFF.

This chain uses TRBV27 with TRBJ2-1; 7 bases match TRBD2. Germline V gene lookup returns CDR1 MNHEY and CDR2 SMNVEV (reference sequence). The CDR3 totals 16 residues. The ends lost 10 bases at V and 2 bases at J; junction bases unmatched: 14. The CDR3 loop reads CATHRLSGPAYNEQFF. The CDR3 nucleotides read TGTGCCACCCATCGACTTAGCGGGCCCGCCTACAATGAGCAGTTCTTC.

The chain uses TRBV19 and TRBJ1-1, with 7 bases aligning to TRBD1. The V segment lost 4 bases and the J segment 2 bases; nucleotides outside the gene matches: 4. The germline gives CDR1 LNHDA, CDR2 SQIVND (reference sequence). The CDR3 loop spans 14 amino acids. The CDR3 spells CASSTDRVNTEAFF. The CDR3 DNA reads TGTGCCAGTAGTACCGACAGGGTTAACACTGAAGCTTTCTTT. Based on the CDR3 plus reference TRBV19 and TRBJ1-1, the full variable domain is DGGITQSPKYLFRKEGQNVTLSCEQNLNHDAMYWYRQDPGQGLRLIYYSQIVNDFQKGDIAEGYSVSREKKESFPLTVTSAQKNPTAFYLCASSTDRVNTEAFFGQGTRLTVV.

The chain couples TRBV11-2 to TRBJ1-1; 8 bases match TRBD1. The J segment lost 3 bases and the V segment lost 1 base, leaving 13 bases of the junction unmatched. Germline V gives CDR1 SGHAT, CDR2 FQNNGV. The CDR3 has 18 amino acids. The CDR3 DNA follows: TGTGCCAGCAGCTTAGTGGGGACAAACAGGGGGTTCGACACTGAAGCTTTCTTT. This sequence encodes CASSLVGTNRGFDTEAFF.

This chain links TRBV28 with TRBJ2-1, with 7 bases aligning to TRBD2. J was trimmed by 0 bases and V by 6 bases; bases with no gene match: 20. CDR1 MDHEN and CDR2 SYDVKM come from the germline V gene. CDR3 length equals 20 residues. The CDR3 here is CASSHYPGLPTQSSYNEQFF. CDR3 DNA: TGTGCCAGCAGCCATTACCCGGGACTACCAACTCAGAGCTCCTACAATGAGCAGTTCTTC.

This sequence joins TRBV5-5 and TRBJ2-1; 9 bases agree with TRBD2. V lost 4 bases, J lost 0 bases, and 14 bases stayed unmatched. The CDR3 sequence is 19 residues long. CDR1 is SGHKS and CDR2 is YYEKEE in the germline V gene (reference sequence). CDR3 sequence: CASSPPGGLAGSSYNEQFF. The DNA for the CDR3 is TGTGCCAGCAGCCCTCCCGGTGGGCTAGCGGGGAGCTCCTACAATGAGCAGTTCTTC.

The gene calls are TRBV7-8 and TRBJ2-2, with 10 bases aligning to TRBD2. CDR1 and CDR2 from the germline V gene are SGHVS and FQNEAQ. The CDR3 extends over 17 amino acids. The V gene end was trimmed by 1 base and the J gene end by 6 bases; junction bases not matched to a gene: 8. CDR3 sequence: CASSLGTLAGGSGELFF. The DNA of the CDR3 is TGTGCCAGCAGCTTAGGAACATTAGCGGGAGGCTCCGGGGAGCTGTTTTTT.

The chain links TRBV27 to TRBJ2-1, with 7 bases identical to TRBD1. CDR1 and CDR2 from the germline V gene are MNHEY and SMNVEV (reference sequence). The CDR3 consists of 19 residues. The V segment lost 8 bases and the J segment 5 bases; nucleotides outside the gene matches: 24. The CDR3 here is CASQRTGAPSFIIDNEQFF. The CDR3 coding sequence is TGTGCCAGCCAGAGAACAGGGGCCCCCTCATTTATAATTGACAATGAGCAGTTCTTC.

This clone showed up just once. V and J are TRBV5-6 and TRBJ2-1, with TRBD2 matching over 14 bases. Germline assignment: CDR1 SGHDT and CDR2 YYEEEE. J gave up 8 bases and V 2 bases, and 3 bases lay outside the gene matches. The CDR3 contains 15 residues. CDR3 sequence reads: CASSFPGLAGDEQFF. Written as DNA, the CDR3 is TGTGCCAGCAGCTTCCCGGGACTAGCGGGGGATGAGCAGTTCTTC.

The chain employs TRBV13 and TRBJ2-1, with 14 positions matching TRBD2. Trimming cost V 3 bases and J 3 bases; bases outside gene matches: 1. CDR1 and CDR2 (germline): PRHDT, FYEKMQ (reference sequence). CDR3 length: 16 amino acids. In nucleotides, the CDR3 is TGTGCCAGCAGCTTGGGACTAGCGGGAGTCTACAATGAGCAGTTCTTC. This codes for CASSLGLAGVYNEQFF.

The chain carries TRBV11-2 and TRBJ2-1, with TRBD2 matching over 10 bases. The germline CDR1 and CDR2 sequences are SGHAT and FQNNGV. V gave up 3 bases and J gave up 5 bases; unmatched junction bases: 7. The CDR3 has 16 amino acids. CDR3 in amino acids: CASSLGGTSVDNEQFF. In DNA, the CDR3 is TGTGCCAGCAGCTTGGGCGGGACTAGCGTTGACAATGAGCAGTTCTTC.

The chain is built from TRBV15 and TRBJ2-3; D is unresolved. The CDR3 has 15 amino acids. CDR1 and CDR2 from the germline V gene are LNHNV and YYDKDF (reference sequence). V was trimmed by 2 bases and J by 2 bases, leaving 11 bases between them. The CDR3 nucleotides read TGTGCCACCAGCAGATCGTACAGTTACACAGATACGCAGTATTTT. It encodes CATSRSYSYTDTQYF.

The chain links TRBV11-3 to TRBJ1-1; D might be TRBD1 (6 bases). Germline V lookup: CDR1 SGHNT, CDR2 YENEEA. V lost 5 bases, J lost 5 bases, and 21 bases lay in between. The CDR3 is 16 amino acids. The CDR3 is CASSKSHPGERTEAFF. The DNA of the CDR3 is TGTGCCAGCAGCAAATCTCACCCAGGGGAACGAACTGAAGCTTTCTTT.

This rearrangement joins TRBV30 to TRBJ1-1, with D perhaps matching TRBD1 (6 bases). The CDR3 totals 13 residues. Germline loops: CDR1 GTSNPN, CDR2 SVGIG (reference sequence). The V end lost 4 bases, the J end lost 2 bases, and 11 bases lay between the germline ends. CDR3 coding DNA: TGTGCCTGGACTGGACAGTCCAACACTGAAGCTTTCTTT. Its protein is CAWTGQSNTEAFF. The full variable domain, completed using reference TRBV30 and TRBJ1-1, is SQTIHQWPATLVQPVGSPLSLECTVEGTSNPNLYWYRQAAGRGLQLLFYSVGIGQISSEVPQNLSASRPQDRQFILSSKKLLLSDSGFYLCAWTGQSNTEAFFGQGTRLTVV.

This chain joins TRBV28 and TRBJ1-4, with 7 bases lining up with TRBD1. From germline, CDR1 is MDHEN and CDR2 SYDVKM. V trimming: 3 bases; J trimming: 8 bases; junction bases outside the gene matches: 6. The CDR3 covers 14 residues. CDR3 in amino acids: CASSLGRGSEKLFF. The CDR3 DNA follows: TGTGCCAGCAGTTTGGGCAGGGGGTCGGAAAAACTGTTTTTT.

The genes are TRBV7-2 and TRBJ2-5; 7 bases match TRBD2. This CDR3 comprises 14 residues. J gave up 2 bases and V 5 bases, and 5 bases lay outside the gene matches. The germline V gene encodes CDR1 SGHTA and CDR2 FQGNSA. The CDR3 nucleotides are TGTGCCAGCAGCCTAAGGACTAGACAAGAGACCCAGTACTTC. The encoded protein is CASSLRTRQETQYF. Combining the CDR3 with reference TRBV7-2 and TRBJ2-5 gives the whole variable domain GAGVSQSPSNKVTEKGKDVELRCDPISGHTALYWYRQSLGQGLEFLIYFQGNSAPDKSGLPSDRFSAERTGGSVSTLTIQRTQQEDSAVYLCASSLRTRQETQYFGPGTRLLVL.

The CDR3 here is CAWTRGGNIQYF. DNA for the CDR3: TGTGCCTGGACTCGGGGCGGGAACATTCAGTACTTC. The rearrangement links TRBV30 to TRBJ2-4; D possibly matches TRBD1 or TRBD2 (5 bases each). Germline CDR1 reads GTSNPN; CDR2 reads SVGIG (reference sequence). The V gene lost 4 bases and the J gene lost 7 bases, with 11 bases spanning the gap. The CDR3 loop spans 12 amino acids.

This sequence joins TRBV11-2 and TRBJ1-1; 10 bases are shared with TRBD1. The CDR3 is 17 residues long. J was trimmed by 1 base and V by 5 bases; bases with no gene match: 10. Looked up from germline, CDR1 is SGHAT and CDR2 is FQNNGV. CDR3 sequence reads: CASSGWDRGERNTEAFF. CDR3 DNA: TGTGCCAGCAGCGGGTGGGACAGGGGAGAGAGGAACACTGAAGCTTTCTTT.

The genes are TRBV19 and TRBJ2-3; 11 bases match TRBD2. Trimming removed 1 base from V and 2 bases from J; junction bases left unmatched: 5. CDR1 and CDR2 from the germline V gene are LNHDA and SQIVND (reference sequence). This CDR3 has 17 residues. The CDR3: CASSIGRLAGYTDTQYF. CDR3 sequence (DNA): TGTGCCAGTAGTATAGGTCGACTAGCGGGGTACACAGATACGCAGTATTTT.

The CDR3 loop is CASSPLGGGNEKLFF. In nucleotides, the CDR3 is TGTGCCAGCAGTCCCCTGGGCGGGGGTAATGAAAAACTGTTTTTT. This chain connects TRBV28 to TRBJ1-4; D might be TRBD1 (5 bases). CDR3 size: 15 residues. Deletions cut 5 bases from V and 4 bases from J, with 14 bases between. The germline CDR1 and CDR2 sequences are MDHEN and SYDVKM.